These 32 T cell receptor beta chains were sequenced from one sample in a study of Tregs in tolerant kidney transplant recipients. Related graft donors supplied nonmyeloablative bone marrow transplants, and mixed chimerism was transient. Libraries were prepared by immunoSEQ multiplex PCR; TCRdb keeps only in-frame clonotypes and omits some of them. Among 55,000 to 75,000 clones listed, around 87% were seen once. The specimen comprised CD4+ T cells from blood (PBMCs), sampled 6 months after the transplant. The receptors derive from a human patient who received a combined kidney and bone marrow transplant. Part of the T cell pool may stem from the graft donor.

The gene calls are TRBV5-1 and TRBJ1-3, with D possibly being TRBD1 (6 bases). V dropped 4 bases and J dropped 2 bases, with 16 bases sitting between them. This CDR3 region has 16 residues. From germline, CDR1 is SGHRS and CDR2 YFSETQ. CDR3 loop: CASSPRTGLTGNTIYF. The CDR3, as DNA: TGCGCCAGCAGCCCTAGAACAGGGCTCACTGGAAACACCATATATTTT.

This chain uses TRBV6-5 with TRBJ2-2; 9 bases match TRBD1. Germline V gives CDR1 MNHEY, CDR2 SVGAGI. V shed 5 bases, J shed 4 bases, and the junction held 5 bases outside the gene matches. The CDR3 consists of 15 residues. This chain's CDR3 is CASSPRDRVTGELFF. As DNA, the CDR3 is TGTGCCAGCAGTCCCCGGGACAGGGTCACCGGGGAGCTGTTTTTT.

CDR3 nucleotides: TGTGCCAGCAGCATTACAGGGAGAACAGATACGCAGTATTTT. It codes for CASSITGRTDTQYF. J is TRBJ2-3 and V is TRBV7-3, with D possibly matching TRBD1 (6 bases). Trimming stripped 5 bases from V and 3 bases from J, with 12 bases between. This CDR3 spans 14 amino acids. The V gene's germline CDR1 is SGHTA and CDR2 FQGTGA.

This clone has just one count. The rearrangement joins TRBV7-8 to TRBJ1-5; TRBD1 is a possible D gene (5 bases). The CDR3 is made up of 15 amino acids. The V end lost 1 base, the J end lost 7 bases, and 14 bases lay between the germline ends. Looked up from germline, CDR1 is SGHVS and CDR2 is FQNEAQ. Here the CDR3 reads CASSLGPGLWQPQHF. The CDR3 nucleotides are TGTGCCAGCAGCTTAGGTCCAGGGCTGTGGCAGCCCCAGCATTTT. The whole variable domain, remainder taken from reference TRBV7-8 and TRBJ1-5, is GAGVSQSPRYKVAKRGQDVALRCDPISGHVSLFWYQQALGQGPEFLTYFQNEAQLDKSGLPSDRFFAERPEGSVSTLKIQRTQQEDSAVYLCASSLGPGLWQPQHFGDGTRLSIL.

CDR3 protein: CASTHRGTRNQPQHF. DNA of the CDR3: TGTGCCAGCACCCACAGGGGCACTCGCAATCAGCCCCAGCATTTT. The genes are TRBV28 and TRBJ1-5; the match to TRBD1 covers 7 bases. Trimming cost V 7 bases and J 2 bases; bases outside gene matches: 8. This CDR3 is built from 15 residues. CDR1 is MDHEN and CDR2 is SYDVKM in the germline V gene. Full variable domain (remainder filled in from reference TRBV28 and TRBJ1-5): DVKVTQSSRYLVKRTGEKVFLECVQDMDHENMFWYRQDPGLGLRLIYFSYDVKMKEKGDIPEGYSVSREKKERFSLILESASTNQTSMYLCASTHRGTRNQPQHFGDGTRLSIL.

V and J are TRBV29-1 and TRBJ2-7; TRBD1 agrees at 9 bases. The CDR3 spans 13 residues. With V trimmed by 4 bases and J by 1 base, 2 bases remained unmatched. CDR1 is SQVTM and CDR2 is ANQGSEA in the germline V gene. CDR3 bases: TGCAGCGTTGCGGGGACAGGGTCCTACGAGCAGTACTTC. It codes for CSVAGTGSYEQYF.

In the case of this clone: The same CDR3 is also encoded by other DNA sequences in this sample. The V call is TRBV19, the J call TRBJ2-7, with TRBD2 matching 11 bases. The CDR3 is 18 residues long. CDR1 LNHDA and CDR2 SQIVND come from the germline V gene (reference sequence). Unmatched junction bases numbered 9, after V lost 2 bases and J lost 0 bases. In nucleotides, the CDR3 is TGTGCCAGTAGTATATTCCATCTAGCGGGAGGCGCCTCCTACGAGCAGTACTTC. Translated: CASSIFHLAGGASYEQYF. The full variable domain, with the rest looked up from reference TRBV19 and TRBJ2-7, is DGGITQSPKYLFRKEGQNVTLSCEQNLNHDAMYWYRQDPGQGLRLIYYSQIVNDFQKGDIAEGYSVSREKKESFPLTVTSAQKNPTAFYLCASSIFHLAGGASYEQYFGPGTRLTVT.

This sequence joins TRBV7-9 and TRBJ2-5; D possibly corresponds to TRBD2 (6 bases). The CDR3 has 15 residues. V shed 4 bases and J shed 5 bases, with 17 bases lying between them. Germline CDR1 reads SEHNR; CDR2 reads FQNEAQ (reference sequence). The CDR3 sequence: CASSSVGSQGETQYF. Here the CDR3 DNA reads TGTGCCAGCAGCTCCGTCGGGAGTCAGGGTGAGACCCAGTACTTC. Full variable domain (missing parts from reference TRBV7-9 and TRBJ2-5): DTGVSQNPRHKITKRGQNVTFRCDPISEHNRLYWYRQTLGQGPEFLTYFQNEAQLEKSRLLSDRFSAERPKGSFSTLEIQRTEQGDSAMYLCASSSVGSQGETQYFGPGTRLLVL.

V is TRBV6-6 and J is TRBJ1-1; D is possibly TRBD1 (5 bases). This CDR3 spans 13 amino acids. V was pared by 4 bases and J by 5 bases, with 11 bases between. The germline V gene has CDR1 MNHNY and CDR2 SVGAGI (reference sequence). In DNA, the CDR3 is TGTGCCAGCAGTTCCAGGGAAAGGACTGAAGCTTTCTTT. Its protein product is CASSSRERTEAFF.

The CDR3 nucleotides are TGTGCCAGCAGACTAGCGGGAGGGGAAGATACGCAGTATTTT. Translation: CASRLAGGEDTQYF. This sequence joins TRBV7-3 and TRBJ2-3, with 13 bases fitting TRBD2. With V trimmed by 6 bases and J by 5 bases, 2 bases remained unmatched. The CDR3 totals 14 residues. From germline, CDR1 is SGHTA and CDR2 FQGTGA.

The chain uses TRBV9 and TRBJ2-3, with 8 positions matching TRBD2. CDR3 length: 15 amino acids. Germline V CDR1 and CDR2: SGDLS, YYNGEE. Trimming cost V 0 bases and J 3 bases; bases outside gene matches: 3. This CDR3 is CASSVAGGPTDTQYF. CDR3 sequence (DNA): TGTGCCAGCAGCGTAGCGGGGGGGCCAACAGATACGCAGTATTTT.

On this clone: The sample contains more than one DNA sequence encoding this CDR3. V is TRBV4-3 and J is TRBJ2-2, with D unresolved. V gave up 5 bases and J gave up 2 bases, with 6 bases separating them. Germline-derived CDR1 and CDR2 are LGHNA and YSLEER. The CDR3 sequence is 13 residues long. The CDR3 sequence: CASSNRNTGELFF. DNA of the CDR3: TGCGCCAGCAGCAATAGAAACACCGGGGAGCTGTTTTTT.

This rearrangement joins TRBV12-5 to TRBJ2-7; D is possibly TRBD2 (5 bases). This CDR3 region has 12 residues. Germline lookup yields CDR1 LGHNT and CDR2 FRNRAP. Trimming left V 7 bases short and J 6 bases short, with 13 bases between. CDR3 sequence reads: CASATGMGEQYF. The CDR3, as DNA: TGTGCTAGTGCCACCGGGATGGGCGAGCAGTACTTC.

This chain uses TRBV11-2 with TRBJ2-3; 8 bases fit TRBD1. There are 15 residues in the CDR3. Per the germline V gene, CDR1 is SGHAT and CDR2 is FQNNGV. J was trimmed by 0 bases and V by 5 bases; bases with no gene match: 4. CDR3 in DNA: TGTGCCAGCAGCGGATGGACAGGGAGCACAGATACGCAGTATTTT. Amino acids: CASSGWTGSTDTQYF. Filled out from reference TRBV11-2 and TRBJ2-3, the complete variable domain reads EAGVAQSPRYKIIEKRQSVAFWCNPISGHATLYWYQQILGQGPKLLIQFQNNGVVDDSQLPKDRFSAERLKGVDSTLKIQPAKLEDSAVYLCASSGWTGSTDTQYFGPGTRLTVL.

The chain joins TRBV30 to TRBJ1-5; 10 bases align to TRBD1. The J segment lost 0 bases and the V segment lost 1 base, leaving 9 bases of the junction unmatched. Germline V lookup: CDR1 GTSNPN, CDR2 SVGIG (reference sequence). The CDR3 spans 18 residues. CDR3 sequence: CAWSGPGTGVYSNQPQHF. CDR3 coding DNA: TGTGCCTGGAGTGGCCCCGGGACAGGGGTTTATAGCAATCAGCCCCAGCATTTT.

The rearrangement links TRBV27 to TRBJ2-7; D possibly corresponds to TRBD1 (6 bases). The V end was cut by 5 bases, the J end by 0 bases, with 17 bases between. This CDR3 region has 16 residues. Germline values: CDR1 MNHEY, CDR2 SMNVEV (reference sequence). CDR3 coding DNA: TGTGCCAGCAGTATGACAGGTTCCTTAAGCTCCTACGAGCAGTACTTC. Amino acids: CASSMTGSLSSYEQYF.

The rearrangement links TRBV21-1 to TRBJ2-7; the table gives TRBD2 as D, unverified against the DNA. TRBV21-1 constitutes a pseudogene. The CDR3 extends over 16 amino acids. Here the CDR3 reads CASSKGQTRSSYEQYF. The CDR3 bases are TGTGCCAGCAGCAAAGGCCAGACTAGGAGCTCCTACGAGCAGTACTTC.

The gene calls are TRBV7-2 and TRBJ2-5; 12 bases are shared with TRBD2. V was pared by 5 bases and J by 5 bases, with 6 bases of the junction left unmatched. CDR3 length: 15 amino acids. Germline assignment: CDR1 SGHTA and CDR2 FQGNSA. The CDR3 sequence is CASSPTSGRSETQYF. The CDR3 DNA is TGTGCCAGCAGCCCAACTAGCGGGAGGAGTGAGACCCAGTACTTC.

The chain recombines TRBV7-6 with TRBJ2-1, with TRBD2 matching over 11 bases. The CDR3 contains 17 residues. V shed 1 base and J 10 bases; nucleotides not matched to a gene: 12. Germline V gives CDR1 SGHVS, CDR2 FNYEAQ. CDR3 DNA sequence: TGTGCCAGCAGCTTAGAACCCGGGACTAGCGGACTAGGGGAGCAGTTCTTC. It codes for CASSLEPGTSGLGEQFF.

A few counts support this clone. Other DNA sequences in this sample translate to the same CDR3. The V call is TRBV4-3, the J call TRBJ2-3, with D tentatively TRBD1 (6 bases). Germline lookup yields CDR1 LGHNA and CDR2 YSLEER. V was trimmed by 4 bases and J by 2 bases, leaving 10 bases between them. The CDR3 length is 14 residues. CDR3 region: CASSPTGPTDTQYF. DNA of the CDR3: TGCGCCAGCAGCCCCACAGGGCCCACAGATACGCAGTATTTT.

The chain uses TRBV11-2 and TRBJ1-1, with D tentatively TRBD1 (5 bases). Germline loops: CDR1 SGHAT, CDR2 FQNNGV. Trimming stripped 5 bases from V and 3 bases from J, with 16 bases between. This CDR3 comprises 15 residues. For the CDR3, the DNA is TGTGCCAGCAGCGGGGTCGGAACCAGGGACACTGAAGCTTTCTTT. Translation: CASSGVGTRDTEAFF.

This clone showed up just once. The CDR3 reads CASSRNQGGNSPLHF. CDR3 DNA: TGTGCCAGCTCTCGTAACCAGGGGGGTAATTCACCCCTCCACTTT. The V call is TRBV18, the J call TRBJ1-6; TRBD1 aligns across 7 bases. The V gene end was trimmed by 6 bases and the J gene end by 6 bases; junction bases not matched to a gene: 8. Looked up from germline, CDR1 is KGHSH and CDR2 is LQKENI. This CDR3 is built from 15 residues.

A single count supports this clone. The chain uses TRBV5-1 and TRBJ2-1, with 9 nucleotides matching TRBD2. With 5 bases clipped from V and 4 bases from J, the junction kept 10 bases outside the gene matches. The length of the CDR3 is 16 residues. The germline gives CDR1 SGHRS, CDR2 YFSETQ. This chain's CDR3 is CASSWSAGGGYNEQFF. In DNA form, the CDR3 reads TGCGCCAGCAGTTGGTCAGCGGGAGGAGGGTACAATGAGCAGTTCTTC.

The rearrangement links TRBV7-2 to TRBJ2-7, with D perhaps TRBD2 (5 bases). Trimming cost V 1 base and J 2 bases, with 9 bases left between them. Germline-derived CDR1 and CDR2 are SGHTA and FQGNSA. The CDR3 totals 14 residues. CDR3 residues: CASSLVVGAYEQYF. The CDR3 DNA reads TGTGCCAGCAGCTTAGTAGTGGGAGCCTACGAGCAGTACTTC. The variable domain in full, with the rest retrieved from reference TRBV7-2 and TRBJ2-7, is GAGVSQSPSNKVTEKGKDVELRCDPISGHTALYWYRQSLGQGLEFLIYFQGNSAPDKSGLPSDRFSAERTGGSVSTLTIQRTQQEDSAVYLCASSLVVGAYEQYFGPGTRLTVT.

The chain has TRBV28 and TRBJ1-5, with 11 bases aligning to TRBD1. The CDR3 loop spans 18 amino acids. Germline lookup yields CDR1 MDHEN and CDR2 SYDVKM. The V segment lost 4 bases and the J segment 0 bases; nucleotides outside the gene matches: 8. The CDR3 region is CASSSWTGGPYSNQPQHF. DNA for the CDR3: TGTGCCAGCAGTTCTTGGACAGGGGGCCCATATAGCAATCAGCCCCAGCATTTT.

The rearrangement uses TRBV5-4 and TRBJ1-2; 12 positions agree with TRBD1. CDR3 length: 16 amino acids. Germline lookup yields CDR1 SGHNT and CDR2 YYREEE (reference sequence). J was trimmed by 5 bases and V by 3 bases; bases with no gene match: 8. Here the CDR3 DNA reads TGTGCCAGCAGCTCCGGGACAGGGGGCGCGGGGTATGGCTACACCTTC. Residues: CASSSGTGGAGYGYTF.

The rearrangement links TRBV18 to TRBJ2-7, with D perhaps matching TRBD1 (5 bases). With 2 bases removed from V and 7 bases from J, the gap between germline ends came to 15 bases. Germline V gene data show CDR1 as KGHSH and CDR2 as LQKENI. The CDR3 is 14 residues long. The CDR3 sequence is CASSPGAGPAEQYF. The CDR3 nucleotides read TGTGCCAGCTCACCAGGGGCAGGTCCAGCTGAGCAGTACTTC.

The chain uses TRBV7-9 and TRBJ1-1; tentative D call: TRBD1 (5 bases). The V end lost 2 bases, the J end lost 1 base, and 14 bases lay between the germline ends. Per the germline V gene, CDR1 is SEHNR and CDR2 is FQNEAQ (reference sequence). CDR3 length equals 16 residues. In DNA, the CDR3 is TGTGCCAGCAGCTTATCATCCGGGACTGCGAACACTGAAGCTTTCTTT. Protein: CASSLSSGTANTEAFF. Full variable domain (remainder filled in from reference TRBV7-9 and TRBJ1-1): DTGVSQNPRHKITKRGQNVTFRCDPISEHNRLYWYRQTLGQGPEFLTYFQNEAQLEKSRLLSDRFSAERPKGSFSTLEIQRTEQGDSAMYLCASSLSSGTANTEAFFGQGTRLTVV.

The rearrangement uses TRBV11-2 and TRBJ2-1, with D uncertain. Germline V gene data show CDR1 as SGHAT and CDR2 as FQNNGV. The CDR3 is 15 amino acids. V gave up 4 bases and J gave up 0 bases, with 10 bases separating them. This CDR3 reads CASSWPRSSYNEQFF. CDR3 DNA: TGTGCCAGCAGCTGGCCTAGGAGCTCCTACAATGAGCAGTTCTTC.

The chain recombines TRBV2 with TRBJ2-5; D possibly corresponds to TRBD2 (6 bases). The CDR3 loop spans 15 amino acids. CDR1 is SNHLY, CDR2 FYNNEI, per germline. V shed 7 bases and J shed 2 bases, with 17 bases lying between them. The chain's CDR3 is CASTPSGLGQETQYF. The DNA of the CDR3 is TGTGCCAGCACCCCCTCGGGACTCGGACAAGAGACCCAGTACTTC.

This clone was picked up one time. This rearrangement joins TRBV7-8 to TRBJ2-3; D not certain. There are 14 residues in the CDR3. Germline loops: CDR1 SGHVS, CDR2 FQNEAQ. V lost 7 bases and J lost 0, with 11 bases in between. The CDR3 loop reads CASTVWRSTDTQYF. DNA of the CDR3: TGTGCCAGCACCGTTTGGCGGAGCACAGATACGCAGTATTTT. The complete variable domain, with remaining parts taken from reference TRBV7-8 and TRBJ2-3, reads GAGVSQSPRYKVAKRGQDVALRCDPISGHVSLFWYQQALGQGPEFLTYFQNEAQLDKSGLPSDRFFAERPEGSVSTLKIQRTQQEDSAVYLCASTVWRSTDTQYFGPGTRLTVL.

This clone showed up just once. Its ends do not fully match the called genes, so a read error is possible. Other DNA sequences in this sample translate to the same CDR3. The V call is TRBV29-1, the J call TRBJ1-6; 7 bases are shared with TRBD1. Germline V gives CDR1 SQVTM, CDR2 ANQGSEA. The CDR3 consists of 14 residues. CDR3: CSVATGLGNSPLHF. As DNA, the CDR3 is TGCAGCGTTGCGACAGGGTTAGGGAATTCCCCCCTCCACTTT. Using reference TRBV29-1 and TRBJ1-6 for the parts outside the CDR3, the full variable domain is SAVISQKPSRDICQRGTSLTIQCQVDSQVTMMFWYRQQPGQSLTLIATANQGSEATYESGFVIDKFPISRPNLTFSTLTVSNMSPEDSSIYLCSVATGLGNSPLHFGNGTRLTVT.